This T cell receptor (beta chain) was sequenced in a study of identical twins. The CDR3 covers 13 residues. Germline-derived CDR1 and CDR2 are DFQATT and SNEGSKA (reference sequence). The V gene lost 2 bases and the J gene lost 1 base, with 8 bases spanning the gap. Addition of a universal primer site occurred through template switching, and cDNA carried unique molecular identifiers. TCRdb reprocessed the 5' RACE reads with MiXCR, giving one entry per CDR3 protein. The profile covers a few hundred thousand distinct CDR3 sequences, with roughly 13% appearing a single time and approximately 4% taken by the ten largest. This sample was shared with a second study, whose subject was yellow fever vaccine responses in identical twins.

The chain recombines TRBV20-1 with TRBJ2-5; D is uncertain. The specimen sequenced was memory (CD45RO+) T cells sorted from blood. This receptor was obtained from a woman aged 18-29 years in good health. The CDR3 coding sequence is TGCAGTGCTAGAACCCCGCTCCAAGAGACCCAGTACTTC. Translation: CSARTPLQETQYF.